Reported below is one TCR beta chain. The target antigen is unknown. Data came from immunoSEQ multiplex PCR; TCRdb stores just in-frame clones and leaves some out. The table includes tens of thousands of clones, roughly 90% detected once. V dropped 5 bases and J dropped 2 bases, with 12 bases sitting between them. CDR3 size: 14 residues. Germline V gene lookup returns CDR1 SGHAT and CDR2 FQNNGV. The entry originates in a study of stem cell transplantation in POMP-related autoinflammatory disease. Study information: Impaired MHC class I-dependent CD8+ differentiation was hypothesized from defective thymoproteasomes. Points from the study as a whole: Patients with PRAID showed a restricted number of unique TRB V-J gene pairings. Across all analyzed T-cell subsets, patients with PRAID tended toward reduced diversity and increased clonality.

The source was CD4+ T cells from PBMCs, collected after stem cell transplantation. The J gene is TRBJ1-2, the V gene TRBV11-2, with D perhaps TRBD1 (6 bases). This clonotype originated in a human patient with POMP-related autoinflammation and immune dysregulation (PRAID). Some T cells may be supplied by the graft donor. The CDR3 sequence is CASSPRGANYGYTF. DNA of the CDR3: TGTGCCAGCAGCCCTAGGGGGGCAAACTATGGCTACACCTTC.